The 15 T cell receptor beta chains below come from one sample, sequenced in a study of cytomegalovirus exposure and HLA in healthy donors. In the PCR, 60 Vbeta and 13 Jbeta primers were used. The assay was immunoSEQ multiplex PCR, and TCRdb's table has in-frame clones only and misses some. Of around 170,000 clones listed, 65% to 90% are singletons. The sample consisted of PBMCs. The receptor set was obtained from a man in his forties or fifties in good health and CMV-seropositive.

CDR3 region: CASSQDRRGGTDTQYF. CDR3 bases: TGTGCCAGCAGCCAAGATAGGCGGGGGGGCACAGATACGCAGTATTTT. The chain employs TRBV4-2 and TRBJ2-3; 8 nucleotides match TRBD2. The germline gives CDR1 LGHNA, CDR2 YNFKEQ. Trimming at V came to 0 bases and at J to 1 base, leaving 3 bases not matched to a gene. The CDR3 has 16 amino acids.

This rearrangement joins TRBV6-1 to TRBJ2-1; D uncertain. CDR3 size: 17 residues. With 4 bases removed from V and 0 bases from J, the gap between germline ends came to 16 bases. In germline, CDR1 is MNHNS, CDR2 SASEGT. CDR3 DNA: TGTGCCAGCAGTGGCCTCACAGCCACCCACTCCTACAATGAGCAGTTCTTC. Residues: CASSGLTATHSYNEQFF.

This sequence joins TRBV2 and TRBJ2-2; 8 positions match TRBD2. Germline V gene data show CDR1 as SNHLY and CDR2 as FYNNEI. This CDR3 has 16 amino acids. Germline trimming cut 1 base from V and 10 bases from J; bases unmatched to any gene: 11. CDR3: CASSEEAGVLPSELFF. For the CDR3, the DNA is TGTGCCAGCAGTGAAGAAGCGGGGGTCCTTCCGTCGGAGCTGTTTTTT.

The rearrangement links TRBV5-6 to TRBJ1-2; 10 bases are shared with TRBD1. CDR1 and CDR2 from the germline V gene are SGHDT and YYEEEE. J gave up 4 bases and V 4 bases, and 4 bases lay outside the gene matches. This CDR3 is 14 amino acids long. CDR3 sequence: CASSPTGGTYGYTF. CDR3 coding DNA: TGTGCCAGCAGCCCGACAGGGGGCACCTATGGCTACACCTTC.

The chain carries TRBV7-3 and TRBJ2-2, with 10 bases matching TRBD1. V lost 0 bases and J lost 6; bases outside the gene matches: 4. Germline CDR1 reads SGHTA; CDR2 reads FQGTGA. The CDR3 has 16 amino acids. The CDR3 loop is CASSLTPGQGSGELFF. CDR3 coding DNA: TGTGCCAGCAGCTTAACCCCGGGACAGGGGTCCGGGGAGCTGTTTTTT.

The V and J genes are TRBV9 and TRBJ1-4; tentative D call: TRBD1 (5 bases). V was clipped by 3 bases and J by 4 bases, with 16 bases between them. Germline V lookup: CDR1 SGDLS, CDR2 YYNGEE. The CDR3 covers 16 residues. The DNA for the CDR3 is TGTGCCAGCAGCGCATCCCCGACAGCGTTTAATGAAAAACTGTTTTTT. Protein sequence: CASSASPTAFNEKLFF.

The rearrangement joins TRBV2 to TRBJ2-2; D remains ambiguous. The CDR3 totals 12 residues. CDR1 and CDR2 (germline): SNHLY, FYNNEI. Trimming left V 6 bases short and J 6 bases short, with 8 bases between. The CDR3 loop is CASRREPGELFF. CDR3 nucleotide sequence: TGTGCCAGCAGGAGAGAGCCCGGGGAGCTGTTTTTT.

The rearrangement joins TRBV6-5 to TRBJ1-2; possible D gene TRBD1, 5 bases. Trimming stripped 4 bases from V and 3 bases from J, with 12 bases between. Germline assignment: CDR1 MNHEY and CDR2 SVGAGI. This CDR3 has 14 amino acids. The chain's CDR3 is CASSSPGYYYGYTF. CDR3 nucleotide sequence: TGTGCCAGCAGTTCGCCAGGGTATTACTATGGCTACACCTTC.

The rearrangement links TRBV25-1 to TRBJ2-7; 7 bases line up with TRBD1. In germline, CDR1 is MGHDK, CDR2 SYGVNS. The CDR3 is 14 residues long. J gave up 2 bases and V 5 bases, and 6 bases lay outside the gene matches. CDR3 region: CASSNRGQPYEQYF. As DNA, the CDR3 is TGTGCCAGCAGTAATAGGGGACAGCCCTACGAGCAGTACTTC.

The chain combines TRBV7-2 with TRBJ2-1, with TRBD1 matching over 9 bases. Looked up from germline, CDR1 is SGHTA and CDR2 is FQGNSA. This CDR3 is built from 15 residues. The V gene end was trimmed by 5 bases and the J gene end by 4 bases; junction bases not matched to a gene: 6. DNA for the CDR3: TGTGCCAGCAGCCCCGACAGGGGGAGGTACAATGAGCAGTTCTTC. As protein: CASSPDRGRYNEQFF.

The chain couples TRBV9 to TRBJ2-2, with TRBD2 matching 8 bases. J was trimmed by 0 bases and V by 5 bases; bases with no gene match: 0. The CDR3 totals 14 residues. CDR1 and CDR2 from the germline V gene are SGDLS and YYNGEE. CDR3 residues: CASRGLANTGELFF. In nucleotides, the CDR3 is TGTGCCAGCAGGGGACTAGCGAACACCGGGGAGCTGTTTTTT.

The chain carries TRBV10-3 and TRBJ2-4; no clear D gene. V was shortened by 3 bases and J by 8 bases, with 5 bases between the two germline ends. The CDR3 contains 11 residues. Germline V gene sequence: CDR1 ENHRY, CDR2 SYGVKD. The CDR3 reads CAISDNDIQYF. CDR3 coding DNA: TGTGCCATCAGTGATAATGACATTCAGTACTTC.

DNA for the CDR3: TGTGCCTGGAGTCACTGGGGGCGTGGGGACAATCAGCCCCAGCATTTT. Residues: CAWSHWGRGDNQPQHF. The rearrangement uses TRBV30 and TRBJ1-5; D might be TRBD1 (6 bases). From germline, CDR1 is GTSNPN and CDR2 SVGIG (reference sequence). The CDR3 consists of 16 residues. The V gene lost 2 bases and the J gene lost 3 bases, with 17 bases spanning the gap.

This chain joins TRBV7-2 and TRBJ2-1, with TRBD2 matching over 10 bases. The CDR3 has 14 amino acids. Germline CDR1 and CDR2: SGHTA and FQGNSA. The J segment lost 5 bases and the V segment lost 5 bases, leaving 3 bases of the junction unmatched. CDR3 in DNA: TGTGCCAGCAGCATGGGACTAGCGAACAATGAGCAGTTCTTC. Amino acids: CASSMGLANNEQFF.

V gene TRBV30 combines with J gene TRBJ1-1, with 7 positions matching TRBD1. The germline V gene has CDR1 GTSNPN and CDR2 SVGIG (reference sequence). After removal of 5 bases from V and 1 base from J, the junction contained 1 base not matched to a gene. This CDR3 has 12 residues. The CDR3 nucleotides read TGTGCCTGGGGACAGGAGAACACTGAAGCTTTCTTT. It codes for CAWGQENTEAFF.